The clone carrying this T cell receptor beta chain was seen ten or more times. Its specificity is not known. One entry per CDR3 protein, called by TCRdb with MiXCR from the RT-PCR reads. The table lists more than 150,000 distinct CDR3 sequences, 9.2% of them singletons. The source of the sample is a study of response to subunit inactivated influenza vaccine. Whole-study findings and limits: Authors proposed each seasonal influenza vaccination draws in few new T cells.

The source material was non-naive T cells sorted from PBMCs, sampled on the day of vaccination. The TCR was taken from a man in his fifties who received an inactivated influenza vaccine.

CDR3 DNA: TGTGCCAGCAGCCAAGATGGGGGCCGGAACACCGGGGAGCTGTTTTTT. Its protein product is CASSQDGGRNTGELFF. V gene TRBV4-2 combines with J gene TRBJ2-2; D is perhaps TRBD1 (6 bases). The V end lost 0 bases, the J end lost 1 base, and 9 bases lay between the germline ends. The CDR3 is made up of 16 amino acids. The germline V gene has CDR1 LGHNA and CDR2 YNFKEQ.